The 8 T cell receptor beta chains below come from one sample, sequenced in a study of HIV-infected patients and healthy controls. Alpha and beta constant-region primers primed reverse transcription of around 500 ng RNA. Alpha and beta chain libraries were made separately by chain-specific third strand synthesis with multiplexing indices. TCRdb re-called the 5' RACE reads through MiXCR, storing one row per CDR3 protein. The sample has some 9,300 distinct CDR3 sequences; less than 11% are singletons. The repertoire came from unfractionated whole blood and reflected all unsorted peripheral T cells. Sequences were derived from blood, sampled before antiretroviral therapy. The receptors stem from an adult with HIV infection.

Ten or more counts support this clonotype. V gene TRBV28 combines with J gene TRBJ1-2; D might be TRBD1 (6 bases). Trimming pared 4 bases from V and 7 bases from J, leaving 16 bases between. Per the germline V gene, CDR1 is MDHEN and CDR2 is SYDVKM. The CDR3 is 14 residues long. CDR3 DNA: TGTGCCAGCAGTTCACAGGGTGGCCCTCTTGGCTACACCTTC. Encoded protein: CASSSQGGPLGYTF.

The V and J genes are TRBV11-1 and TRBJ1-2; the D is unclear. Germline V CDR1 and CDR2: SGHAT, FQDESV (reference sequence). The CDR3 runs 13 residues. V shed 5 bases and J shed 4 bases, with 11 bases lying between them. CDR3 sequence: CASSPRTAYGYTF. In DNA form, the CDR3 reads TGTGCCAGCAGCCCACGGACGGCCTATGGCTACACCTTC.

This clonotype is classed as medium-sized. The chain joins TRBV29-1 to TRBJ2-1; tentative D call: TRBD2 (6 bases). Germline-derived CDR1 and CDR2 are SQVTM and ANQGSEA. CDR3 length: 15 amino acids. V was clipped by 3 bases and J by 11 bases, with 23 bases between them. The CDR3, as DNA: TGCAGCGTTGACACTACAGCAATTAGCGGTCGAAAGCAGTTCTTC. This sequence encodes CSVDTTAISGRKQFF.

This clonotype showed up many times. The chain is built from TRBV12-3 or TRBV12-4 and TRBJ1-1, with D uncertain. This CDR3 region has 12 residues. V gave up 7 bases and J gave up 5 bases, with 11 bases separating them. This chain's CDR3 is CASTLGVTEAFF. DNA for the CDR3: TGTGCCAGCACCTTAGGAGTAACTGAAGCTTTCTTT.

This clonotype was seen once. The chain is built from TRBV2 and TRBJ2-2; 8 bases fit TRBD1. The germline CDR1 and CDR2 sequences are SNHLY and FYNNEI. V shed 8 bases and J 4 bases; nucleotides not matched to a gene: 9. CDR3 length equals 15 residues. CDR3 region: CASLGTGWSTGELFF. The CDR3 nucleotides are TGTGCCAGCCTAGGGACAGGTTGGAGCACCGGGGAGCTGTTTTTT.

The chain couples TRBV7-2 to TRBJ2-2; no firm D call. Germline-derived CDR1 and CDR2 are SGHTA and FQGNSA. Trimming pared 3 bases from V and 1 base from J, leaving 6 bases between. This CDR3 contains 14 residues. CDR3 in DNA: TGTGCCAGCAGCTTTGACCAGAACACCGGGGAGCTGTTTTTT. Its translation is CASSFDQNTGELFF. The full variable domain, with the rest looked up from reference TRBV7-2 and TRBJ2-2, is GAGVSQSPSNKVTEKGKDVELRCDPISGHTALYWYRQSLGQGLEFLIYFQGNSAPDKSGLPSDRFSAERTGGSVSTLTIQRTQQEDSAVYLCASSFDQNTGELFFGEGSRLTVL.

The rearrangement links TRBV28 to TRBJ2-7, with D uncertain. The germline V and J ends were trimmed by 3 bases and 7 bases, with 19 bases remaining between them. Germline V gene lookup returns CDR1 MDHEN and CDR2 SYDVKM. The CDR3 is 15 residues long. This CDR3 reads CASSLAVLPPWEQYF. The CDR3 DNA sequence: TGTGCCAGCAGTTTGGCGGTACTCCCCCCGTGGGAGCAGTACTTC. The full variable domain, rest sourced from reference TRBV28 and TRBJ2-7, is DVKVTQSSRYLVKRTGEKVFLECVQDMDHENMFWYRQDPGLGLRLIYFSYDVKMKEKGDIPEGYSVSREKKERFSLILESASTNQTSMYLCASSLAVLPPWEQYFGPGTRLTVT.

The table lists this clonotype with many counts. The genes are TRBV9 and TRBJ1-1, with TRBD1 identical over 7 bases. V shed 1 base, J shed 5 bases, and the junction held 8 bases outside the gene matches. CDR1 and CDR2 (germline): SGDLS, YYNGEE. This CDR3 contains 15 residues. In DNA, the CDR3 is TGTGCCAGCAGCGTATCGACAGGGCAAGGGACTGAAGCTTTCTTT. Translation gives CASSVSTGQGTEAFF.